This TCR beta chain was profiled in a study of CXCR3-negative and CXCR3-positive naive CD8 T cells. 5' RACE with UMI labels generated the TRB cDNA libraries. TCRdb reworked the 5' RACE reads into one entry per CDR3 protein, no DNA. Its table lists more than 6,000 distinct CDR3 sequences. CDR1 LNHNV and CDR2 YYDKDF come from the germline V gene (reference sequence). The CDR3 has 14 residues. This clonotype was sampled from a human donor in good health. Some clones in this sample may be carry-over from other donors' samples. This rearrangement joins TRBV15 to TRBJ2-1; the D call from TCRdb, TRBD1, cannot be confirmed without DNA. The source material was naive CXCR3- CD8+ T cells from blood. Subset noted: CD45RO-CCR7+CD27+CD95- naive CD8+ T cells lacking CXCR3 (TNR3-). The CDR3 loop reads CATSRDFPGNEQFF.